This TCR beta chain was profiled in a study of blood T cell repertoires in COVID-19. Study context: Samples came from the United States, Italy and Spain, spanning acute and convalescent COVID-19. PBMCs, B-cell-depleted T cells, or T cells provided the cDNA or gDNA that made up the material.

Germline V lookup: CDR1 KGHSH, CDR2 LQKENI. Deletions cut 3 bases from V and 1 base from J, with 13 bases between. The CDR3 extends over 16 amino acids. As originally analysed: Cell counts per sample came from amplifying reference gene primers. Repertoires were generated with immunoSEQ multiplex PCR, while TCRdb's copy carries only in-frame clones and drops some. Clone size and the V and J calls come from that table; the DNA yielded D and trimming. The sample has approximately 250,000 clones; 80% to 90% are singletons. The rearrangement uses TRBV18 and TRBJ1-3; D may be TRBD1 (5 bases). The TCR was taken from a man between 25 and 39 years old who had recovered from COVID-19. The sample consisted of peripheral blood. In DNA, the CDR3 is TGTGCCAGCTCACCGTATCTGGGGGGATCTGGAAACACCATATATTTT. Translating it yields CASSPYLGGSGNTIYF.